This T cell receptor beta chain is drawn from a study of blood T cell repertoires in COVID-19. The wider study: Samples came from the United States, Italy and Spain, spanning acute and convalescent COVID-19. Sample material is recorded as cDNA or gDNA derived from T cells, B-cell-depleted T cells, or PBMCs.

Per the study methods: Reference gene primer amplification gave estimated nucleated cell counts. The method was immunoSEQ multiplex PCR; TCRdb's version includes in-frame clones alone and lacks a portion of them. Clone size and V and J calls were adopted from that table, with D and trimming inferred from the DNA. The data contain about 100,000 clones, just under 80% of them seen just once; the ten biggest clones take up around a third. Trimming stripped 1 base from V and 7 bases from J, with 14 bases between. CDR3 length equals 15 residues. Germline V CDR1 and CDR2: GTSNPN, SVGIG (reference sequence).

The gene calls are TRBV30 and TRBJ1-6, with D perhaps matching TRBD1 (6 bases). The sample was peripheral blood. This TCR derives from a man between 65 and 85 years old with active or convalescent COVID-19. In DNA form, the CDR3 reads TGTGCCTGGAGTGCCCGGGACACATCAAATTCACCCCTCCACTTT. This gives the protein CAWSARDTSNSPLHF.